This TCR beta chain was recorded in a study of identical twins. Study-level results: Instead of following the same donors, the conclusions were based on cross-sectional statistical analysis.

Worth noting for this clonotype: Its specificity is not known.

V was cut by 4 bases and J by 1 base, with 15 bases left in between. Germline V gene sequence: CDR1 SGHAT, CDR2 FQNNGV. The CDR3 spans 16 residues. Unique molecular identifiers were present on the cDNA, which also gained a universal primer site by template switching. TCRdb redid the calling of the 5' RACE reads with MiXCR, one entry per CDR3 protein. The sample lists about 530,000 distinct CDR3 sequences; roughly 15% were seen once. These same records also appear under a second study, on yellow fever vaccine responses in identical twins.

The genes are TRBV11-2 and TRBJ2-3; weak D call: TRBD2 (5 bases). Sequences were obtained from CD4+ T cells sorted from blood. The TCR comes from a woman aged 18 to 35 in good health. The CDR3 sequence is CASSSGLQRGTDTQYF. CDR3 coding DNA: TGTGCCAGCAGCTCCGGACTTCAGAGGGGCACAGATACGCAGTATTTT.